Presented here are 12 T cell receptor beta chains from one specimen sequenced in a study of early T cells in non-severe SARS-CoV-2 infection. TCRdb re-called the 5' RACE reads with MiXCR, one entry per CDR3 protein. The sample consists of tens of thousands of distinct CDR3 sequences, about 12% of them appearing once. Source: whole blood, taken at baseline. The receptors here all came from an adult who was a healthcare worker with PCR-confirmed SARS-CoV-2 infection or an uninfected control (not recorded which).

Many counts were recorded for this clonotype. Here the CDR3 reads CASSPRDSYEQYF. As DNA, the CDR3 is TGTGCCAGCAGCCCCCGGGACAGCTACGAGCAGTACTTC. The chain couples TRBV5-4 to TRBJ2-7; 7 nucleotides line up with TRBD1. V shed 4 bases, J shed 3 bases, and the junction held 4 bases outside the gene matches. The CDR3 contains 13 residues. Looked up from germline, CDR1 is SGHNT and CDR2 is YYREEE (reference sequence).

This sequence joins TRBV18 and TRBJ2-3; D might be TRBD2 (5 bases). Trimming removed 2 bases from V and 1 base from J, with 7 bases in between. CDR1 and CDR2 from the germline V gene are KGHSH and LQKENI. This CDR3 region has 14 residues. The CDR3 DNA reads TGTGCCAGCTCACCAAGCGGACGCACAGATACGCAGTATTTT. This encodes CASSPSGRTDTQYF.

This clonotype occurred many times. The chain uses TRBV20-1 and TRBJ2-2; 9 bases fit TRBD2. The germline gives CDR1 DFQATT, CDR2 SNEGSKA (reference sequence). The CDR3 runs to 16 residues. Germline trimming cut 0 bases from V and 3 bases from J; bases unmatched to any gene: 5. CDR3 DNA sequence: TGCAGTGCTAGAGATACCCAGCGGGGGGACACCGGGGAGCTGTTTTTT. Its protein product is CSARDTQRGDTGELFF.

This clonotype was seen more than once but under ten times. V gene TRBV29-1 combines with J gene TRBJ2-7; 11 bases match TRBD1. The CDR3 extends over 14 amino acids. Germline V gives CDR1 SQVTM, CDR2 ANQGSEA. V dropped 7 bases and J dropped 3; count of bases not matched to a gene: 8. The CDR3 DNA follows: TGCAGCGCTGGGACCGGGACAGGGGGCTACGAGCAGTACTTC. Amino acids: CSAGTGTGGYEQYF.

This clonotype was found many times. The V and J genes are TRBV18 and TRBJ1-4; perhaps TRBD1 as D (5 bases). The CDR3 runs to 16 residues. V lost 6 bases and J lost 5, with 19 bases in between. Germline-derived CDR1 and CDR2 are KGHSH and LQKENI. CDR3 DNA: TGTGCCAGCTCGCCGAACCGGGACCGGGGAAATGAAAAACTGTTTTTT. This sequence encodes CASSPNRDRGNEKLFF.

The V and J genes are TRBV6-2 or TRBV6-3 and TRBJ1-5, with D possibly TRBD1 on 5 matching bases. Germline V CDR1 and CDR2: MNHEY, SVGEGT. The CDR3 runs to 15 residues. Trimming stripped 5 bases from V and 5 bases from J, with 16 bases between. The CDR3 DNA sequence: TGTGCCAGCAGTACTTACAGGATACGGGATCAGCCCCAGCATTTT. Residues: CASSTYRIRDQPQHF.

V is TRBV28 and J is TRBJ2-7; the D is unclear. The length of the CDR3 is 13 residues. Trimming cost V 6 bases and J 3 bases, with 12 bases left between them. The germline CDR1 and CDR2 sequences are MDHEN and SYDVKM. CDR3 DNA sequence: TGTGCCAGCAGCTTCAAGGTCCACTACGAGCAGTACTTC. It encodes CASSFKVHYEQYF. Filled out from reference TRBV28 and TRBJ2-7, the complete variable domain reads DVKVTQSSRYLVKRTGEKVFLECVQDMDHENMFWYRQDPGLGLRLIYFSYDVKMKEKGDIPEGYSVSREKKERFSLILESASTNQTSMYLCASSFKVHYEQYFGPGTRLTVT.

V and J are TRBV20-1 and TRBJ2-2; 7 nucleotides align to TRBD1. This CDR3 spans 15 amino acids. V lost 3 bases and J lost 4; bases outside the gene matches: 8. Germline-derived CDR1 and CDR2 are DFQATT and SNEGSKA (reference sequence). The CDR3 protein is CSASIRGSVTGELFF. CDR3 DNA sequence: TGCAGTGCTAGTATCAGGGGGTCGGTCACCGGGGAGCTGTTTTTT.

The rearrangement links TRBV6-5 to TRBJ2-7; 11 bases are shared with TRBD2. This CDR3 region has 16 residues. Unmatched junction bases numbered 16, after V lost 5 bases and J lost 10 bases. Germline lookup yields CDR1 MNHEY and CDR2 SVGAGI. The DNA for the CDR3 is TGTGCCAGCAGTGACCCCGGACTAGCGGGTGCCCGTGAACAGTACTTC. This gives the protein CASSDPGLAGAREQYF.

This clonotype was found many times. The J gene is TRBJ2-5, the V gene TRBV2, with D unclear. V dropped 6 bases and J dropped 0 bases, with 11 bases sitting between them. This CDR3 has 14 amino acids. Germline CDR1 reads SNHLY; CDR2 reads FYNNEI. CDR3 region: CASSAQQNQETQYF. The CDR3 coding sequence is TGTGCCAGCAGCGCCCAACAGAACCAAGAGACCCAGTACTTC.

In this sample, this clonotype turned up many times. The chain uses TRBV10-3 and TRBJ2-3, with D perhaps TRBD2 (5 bases). The CDR3 contains 14 residues. Trimming removed 4 bases from V and 0 bases from J, with 8 bases in between. Germline V gives CDR1 ENHRY, CDR2 SYGVKD. CDR3 DNA sequence: TGTGCCATCAGTGGAGCGGTCAGCACAGATACGCAGTATTTT. It is translated as CAISGAVSTDTQYF.

This clonotype was detected only a few times. The chain carries TRBV6-5 and TRBJ1-6, with 8 bases aligning to TRBD1. The CDR3 spans 14 residues. With 6 bases clipped from V and 5 bases from J, the junction kept 3 bases outside the gene matches. CDR1 and CDR2 from the germline V gene are MNHEY and SVGAGI. The CDR3 loop reads CASSRDRNNSPLHF. DNA of the CDR3: TGTGCCAGCAGCCGGGACAGGAATAATTCACCCCTCCACTTT.